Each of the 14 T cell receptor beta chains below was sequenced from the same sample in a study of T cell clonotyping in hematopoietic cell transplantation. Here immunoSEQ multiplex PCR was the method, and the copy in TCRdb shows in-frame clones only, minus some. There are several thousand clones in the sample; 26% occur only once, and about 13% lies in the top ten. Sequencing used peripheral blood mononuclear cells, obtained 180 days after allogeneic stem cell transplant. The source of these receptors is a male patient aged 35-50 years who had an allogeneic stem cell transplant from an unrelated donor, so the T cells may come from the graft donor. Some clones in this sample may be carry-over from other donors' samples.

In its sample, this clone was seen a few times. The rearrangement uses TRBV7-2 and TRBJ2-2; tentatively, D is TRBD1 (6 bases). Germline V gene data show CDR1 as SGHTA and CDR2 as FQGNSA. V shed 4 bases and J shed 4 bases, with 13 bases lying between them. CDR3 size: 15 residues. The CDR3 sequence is CASSSLRGGTGELFF. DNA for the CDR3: TGTGCCAGCAGCTCCCTCAGAGGGGGCACCGGGGAGCTGTTTTTT.

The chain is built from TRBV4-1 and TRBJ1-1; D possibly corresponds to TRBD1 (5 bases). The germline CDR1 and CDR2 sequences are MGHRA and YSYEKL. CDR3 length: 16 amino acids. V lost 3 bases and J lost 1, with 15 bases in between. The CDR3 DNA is TGCGCCAGCAGCCACTTTGCAGGGTCCGCGAACACTGAAGCTTTCTTT. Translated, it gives CASSHFAGSANTEAFF.

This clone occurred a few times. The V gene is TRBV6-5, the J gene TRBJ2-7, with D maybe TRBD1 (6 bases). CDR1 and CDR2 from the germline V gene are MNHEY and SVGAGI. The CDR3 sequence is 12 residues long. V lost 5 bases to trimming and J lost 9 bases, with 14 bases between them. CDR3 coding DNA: TGTGCCAGCAGTCTAACAGGGTCCGGGCAGTACTTC. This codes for CASSLTGSGQYF.

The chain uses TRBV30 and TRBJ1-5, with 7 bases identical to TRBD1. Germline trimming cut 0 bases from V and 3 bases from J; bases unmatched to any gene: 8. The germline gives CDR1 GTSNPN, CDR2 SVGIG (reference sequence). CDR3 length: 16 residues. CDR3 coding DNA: TGTGCCTGGAGTGTGGGGGCAGGGGGGAACAATCAGCCCCAGCATTTT. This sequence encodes CAWSVGAGGNNQPQHF.

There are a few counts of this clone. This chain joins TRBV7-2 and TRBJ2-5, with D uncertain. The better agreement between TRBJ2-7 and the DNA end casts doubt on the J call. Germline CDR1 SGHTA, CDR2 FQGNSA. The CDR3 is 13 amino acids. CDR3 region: CASSSRTSYEQYF. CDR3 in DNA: TGTGCCAGCAGCTCCCGGACCTCCTACGAGCAGTACTTC.

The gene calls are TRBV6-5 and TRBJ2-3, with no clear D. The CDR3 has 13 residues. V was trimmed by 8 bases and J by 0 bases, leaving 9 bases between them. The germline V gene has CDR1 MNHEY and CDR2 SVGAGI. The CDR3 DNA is TGTGCCAGCGCCCTGGACAGCACAGATACGCAGTATTTT. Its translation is CASALDSTDTQYF.

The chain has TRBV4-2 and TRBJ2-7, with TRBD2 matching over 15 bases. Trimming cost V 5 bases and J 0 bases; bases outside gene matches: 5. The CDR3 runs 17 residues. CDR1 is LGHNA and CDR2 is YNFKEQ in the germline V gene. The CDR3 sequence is CASSLGLAGGYSYEQYF. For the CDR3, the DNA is TGTGCCAGCAGCTTGGGACTAGCGGGGGGTTACTCCTACGAGCAGTACTTC.

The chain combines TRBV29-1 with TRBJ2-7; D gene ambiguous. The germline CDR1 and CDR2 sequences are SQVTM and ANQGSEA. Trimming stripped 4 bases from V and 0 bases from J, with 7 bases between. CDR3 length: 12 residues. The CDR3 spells CSVGVSSYEQYF. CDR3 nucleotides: TGCAGCGTTGGAGTCAGCTCCTACGAGCAGTACTTC.

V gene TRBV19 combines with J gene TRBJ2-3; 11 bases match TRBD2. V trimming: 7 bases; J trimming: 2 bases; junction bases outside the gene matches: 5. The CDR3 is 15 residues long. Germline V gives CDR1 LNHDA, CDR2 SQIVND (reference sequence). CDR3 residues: CASTSSGGYTDTQYF. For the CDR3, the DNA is TGTGCCAGTACCTCTAGCGGGGGGTACACAGATACGCAGTATTTT.

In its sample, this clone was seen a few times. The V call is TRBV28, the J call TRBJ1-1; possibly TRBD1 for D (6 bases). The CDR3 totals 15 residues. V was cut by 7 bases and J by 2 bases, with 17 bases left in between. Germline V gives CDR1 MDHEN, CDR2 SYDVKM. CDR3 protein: CASTPWGRGNTEAFF. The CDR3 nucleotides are TGTGCCAGCACCCCGTGGGGCAGGGGAAACACTGAAGCTTTCTTT. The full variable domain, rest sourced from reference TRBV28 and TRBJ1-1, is DVKVTQSSRYLVKRTGEKVFLECVQDMDHENMFWYRQDPGLGLRLIYFSYDVKMKEKGDIPEGYSVSREKKERFSLILESASTNQTSMYLCASTPWGRGNTEAFFGQGTRLTVV.

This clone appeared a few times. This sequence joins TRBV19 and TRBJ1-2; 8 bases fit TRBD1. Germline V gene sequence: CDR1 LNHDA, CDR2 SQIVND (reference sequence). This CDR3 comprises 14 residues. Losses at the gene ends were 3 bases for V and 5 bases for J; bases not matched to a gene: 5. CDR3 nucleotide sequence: TGTGCCAGTAGTATCGGACAGGGTCCTTATGGCTACACCTTC. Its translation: CASSIGQGPYGYTF.

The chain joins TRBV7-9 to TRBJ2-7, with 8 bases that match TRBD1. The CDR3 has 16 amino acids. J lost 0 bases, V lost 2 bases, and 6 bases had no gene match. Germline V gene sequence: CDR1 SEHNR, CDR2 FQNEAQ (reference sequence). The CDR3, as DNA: TGTGCCAGCAGCTTACTGGATGGACAGGGCTCCTACGAGCAGTACTTC. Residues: CASSLLDGQGSYEQYF.

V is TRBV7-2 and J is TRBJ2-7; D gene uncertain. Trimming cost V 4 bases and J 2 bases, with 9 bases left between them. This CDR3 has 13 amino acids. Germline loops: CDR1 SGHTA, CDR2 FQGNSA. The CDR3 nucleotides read TGTGCCAGCAGCTACGTTGGGGCCTACGAGCAGTACTTC. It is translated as CASSYVGAYEQYF.

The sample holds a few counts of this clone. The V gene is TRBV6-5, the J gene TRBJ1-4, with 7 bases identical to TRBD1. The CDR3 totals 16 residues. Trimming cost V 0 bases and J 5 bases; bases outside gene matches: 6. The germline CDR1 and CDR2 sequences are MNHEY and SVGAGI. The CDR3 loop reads CASSYSGRGTNEKLFF. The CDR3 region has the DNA TGTGCCAGCAGTTACTCCGGCAGGGGGACAAATGAAAAACTGTTTTTT.